This TCR beta chain was sequenced for a study of blood T cell repertoires in COVID-19. The overall study: The study drew acute and convalescent COVID-19 samples from the United States, Italy and Spain.

Libraries were prepared by immunoSEQ multiplex PCR; TCRdb keeps only in-frame clonotypes and omits some of them. Here the sample spans about 130,000 clones, approximately 84% being singletons. The CDR3 has 15 amino acids. CDR1 is LGHDT and CDR2 is YNNKEL in the germline V gene (reference sequence). V shed 3 bases, J shed 7 bases, and the junction held 7 bases outside the gene matches. V usage is TRBV3-1 (or the pseudogene TRBV3-2) and J usage is TRBJ2-7; 12 bases match TRBD1. The sequence was collected from a human donor in a cohort sampled during active COVID-19. Sample: peripheral blood. The chain's CDR3 is CASSQPGTGGSEQYF. The CDR3 region has the DNA TGTGCCAGCAGCCAGCCCGGGACAGGGGGCAGTGAGCAGTACTTC.